This T cell receptor (beta chain) was documented in a study of T cells in Graves' hyperthyroidism and ophthalmopathy (dated by TCRdb to about 2019). With regard to the full study: Peripheral blood samples were taken at the time of initial diagnosis, prior to any treatment. In addition, the study compared T-cell repertoires in thyroid tissue and in blood from 6 or 7 Graves' hyperthyroidism patients. To identify distinguishing TCR V-J signatures, a discovery cohort of around 100 patients was used, comprising fewer than 45 with Graves' ophthalmopathy and around 57 with stable Graves' hyperthyroidism. The paper describes TCR Vbeta CDR3 sequencing of 130 to 150 peripheral blood samples, made up of some 42 ophthalmopathy patients, 70 to 75 hyperthyroidism patients and approximately 17 progressor patients. For training and testing, the approximately 97 patients in the discovery cohort were randomly divided in a 7:3 ratio. Prospective prediction of ophthalmopathy was tested in an independent validation cohort consisting of 18 to 20 hyperthyroidism patients and 15 to 17 patients who later progressed to ophthalmopathy. After sampling, hyperthyroidism patients received methimazole starting at 30 mg daily, and ophthalmopathy patients received high-dose intravenous methylprednisolone.

Notes on this clonotype: Its antigen is currently not known. Qualities for individual bases were not recorded, and no much larger clone is one base off.

Paper-wide results and their limitations: Blood samples also contained most of the expanded thyroid clonotypes (frequency above 0.001), which suggests that blood repertoires may reflect thyroid immune responses. A model built on a 13 V-J signature distinguished ophthalmopathy from stable hyperthyroidism, reaching 85% to 90% sensitivity and approximately 81% specificity in cross-validation and 80%/75% in testing. No statistical method was used to fix the sample size in advance, and group allocation was not hidden from the investigators. In validation, the model predicted progression to ophthalmopathy with roughly 66% sensitivity and approximately 72% specificity, a median of 6.5 months before onset.

The CDR3 starts with the cysteine, ends with the phenylalanine, and has 14 residues. Solely the CDR3 DNA is kept, with 42 bases framed from the first base. Per the germline V gene (reference sequence), DFQATT is the CDR1 and SNEGSKA is the CDR2. V and J are truncated by 0 bases and 6 bases respectively, leaving an intervening sequence of 15 bases. Stable Graves' hyperthyroidism was defined as no progression to ophthalmopathy during 18 months of follow-up. Hyperthyroidism patients were aged 18 to 65 years and newly diagnosed, with disease duration of less than 2 months. The study excluded patients with uncontrolled infections, other autoimmune diseases, pregnancy or lactation. Clinical symptoms, serum thyroxine and TRAb, thyroid ultrasound, and orbital computed tomography formed the basis for the diagnoses. PBMCs were isolated from 10 ml of fresh peripheral blood by Ficoll-Paque density gradient centrifugation. Total RNA was extracted with Trizol reagent, and quality was checked on an Agilent 2100 Bioanalyzer.

TCR beta CDR3 regions were amplified from RNA transcripts. The first round of RT-PCR for the TCR CDR3 was performed with the HTBI primer set and the Qiagen OneStep RT-PCR kit. Libraries were constructed in a second round of multiplex PCR, after which size selection and purification were performed. Sequencing of the libraries was done on an Illumina HiSeq2000 using paired-end 100 bp reads. In the source study's methods: SOAPnuke was used to process the raw data, with reads discarded if the reads contained adapters or uncalled bases, had a mean Phred below 15, or lacked an exact constant-primer or identifier match. COPE v1.2.5 was used to merge the high-quality paired reads, and each unique nucleotide sequence was defined as a clonotype. Clonotypes were aligned to IMGT TRBV, TRBD and TRBJ reference segments using MiTCR v1.1. The analysis included only V-J combinations with a frequency above 0.0001, which together covered approximately 99% of the repertoires. The TCS score was defined as the ratio of F50 (clonal expansion) to E x V (chaos), calculated using BLOSUM62-based TCRdist between CDR3 peptides within each V-J. Welch's t-statistics and random forest reduced around 550 V-J features to some 14, which were used in a naive Bayes classifier (R e1071). The Morisita-Horn index was used to measure how similar the thyroid and blood repertoires were. TCRdb ran its own pipeline on the public reads, namely fastp trimming at Q25 and MiXCR clone calling, and kept in-frame beta chains. All rows with the same CDR3 protein become a single entry with the most common DNA and genes. The V and J calls reflect TCRdb's pipeline rather than the authors' work. The sample profile shows just under 750,000 distinct CDR3 sequences; roughly a third of them were found once. About a third of the sample belongs to the ten largest clones.

The receptor was isolated from a woman between 35 and 50 years old with Graves' hyperthyroidism. The sequencing sample was made of blood. The V and J genes are TRBV20-1 and TRBJ2-7; the D region possibly corresponds to TRBD2 (6 bases align). The CDR3 protein sequence reads: CSARERRVGGEQYF. The DNA is as follows: TGCAGTGCTAGAGAAAGGAGGGTTGGAGGCGAGCAGTACTTC.